These 15 T cell receptor beta chains came from one sample sequenced in a study of blood T cell repertoires in COVID-19. Assay used: immunoSEQ multiplex PCR; TCRdb lists only in-frame clones, some missing. The table shows about 120,000 clones, with 81% occurring only once. The specimen was peripheral blood. The receptors stem from a man aged 30 to 45 with COVID-19, enrolled during active disease.

This sequence joins TRBV6-2 or TRBV6-3 and TRBJ1-1; D is unresolved. CDR3 length: 14 amino acids. Germline CDR1 MNHEY, CDR2 SVGEGT. Trimming left V 7 bases short and J 0 bases short, with 12 bases between. This CDR3 reads CASTPSPVNTEAFF. CDR3 nucleotides: TGTGCCAGCACCCCGAGTCCCGTGAACACTGAAGCTTTCTTT.

This clone was observed a handful of times. The J gene is TRBJ2-7, the V gene TRBV12-3 or TRBV12-4; tentative D call: TRBD2 (5 bases). CDR3 size: 12 residues. The V and J ends lost 3 bases and 5 bases respectively, with 8 bases between them. CDR3: CASSFAGNEQYF. CDR3 coding DNA: TGTGCCAGCAGTTTTGCGGGCAACGAGCAGTACTTC.

The chain combines TRBV28 with TRBJ1-5, with a weak D call TRBD1 (6 bases). CDR3 length equals 16 residues. The V gene's germline CDR1 is MDHEN and CDR2 SYDVKM. Trimming stripped 3 bases from V and 1 base from J, with 13 bases between. This CDR3 reads CASSFSRGLSNQPQHF. In nucleotides, the CDR3 is TGTGCCAGCAGTTTCTCGCGGGGGCTGAGCAATCAGCCCCAGCATTTT.

This chain joins TRBV7-3 and TRBJ1-2; 7 positions agree with TRBD1. Looked up from germline, CDR1 is SGHTA and CDR2 is FQGTGA. The junction had 5 bases not matched to a gene; V was cut back by 2 bases and J by 8 bases. The CDR3 is 13 amino acids. Written as DNA, the CDR3 is TGTGCCAGCAGCTTAGGCAGGGGGATCGGCTACACCTTC. Protein sequence: CASSLGRGIGYTF.

The chain joins TRBV6-2 or TRBV6-3 to TRBJ2-2; D may be TRBD2 (6 bases). This CDR3 has 15 residues. Germline V CDR1 and CDR2: MNHEY, SVGEGT. V was shortened by 2 bases and J by 4 bases, with 11 bases between the two germline ends. The CDR3: CASSYLAPRTGELFF. CDR3 in DNA: TGTGCCAGCAGTTACCTAGCGCCCCGCACCGGGGAGCTGTTTTTT.

In nucleotides, the CDR3 is TGTGCCAGCAGTTCCCAGGGGGGCTATAGCAATCAGCCCCAGCATTTT. This translates into CASSSQGGYSNQPQHF. The chain couples TRBV6-6 to TRBJ1-5; 7 nucleotides line up with TRBD1. V trimming: 4 bases; J trimming: 0 bases; junction bases outside the gene matches: 6. This CDR3 region has 16 residues. The V gene's germline CDR1 is MNHNY and CDR2 SVGAGI (reference sequence).

This chain links TRBV28 with TRBJ1-5; TRBD1 might be the D (6 bases). CDR3 size: 14 residues. Between the trimmed V and J ends, which lost 7 bases and 0 bases, there was a span of 10 bases. Germline loops: CDR1 MDHEN, CDR2 SYDVKM. The CDR3 DNA sequence: TGTGCCAGCAAGGGGGAAAATAGCAATCAGCCCCAGCATTTT. Translation: CASKGENSNQPQHF. Combining the CDR3 with reference TRBV28 and TRBJ1-5 gives the whole variable domain DVKVTQSSRYLVKRTGEKVFLECVQDMDHENMFWYRQDPGLGLRLIYFSYDVKMKEKGDIPEGYSVSREKKERFSLILESASTNQTSMYLCASKGENSNQPQHFGDGTRLSIL.

The chain carries TRBV4-2 and TRBJ2-3; possible D gene TRBD1, 6 bases. Trimming pared 1 base from V and 0 bases from J, leaving 14 bases between. Germline CDR1 reads LGHNA; CDR2 reads YNFKEQ. The CDR3 covers 17 residues. CDR3 DNA sequence: TGTGCCAGCAGCCAAGTTCTCAACAGGGCGAGCACAGATACGCAGTATTTT. Amino acid sequence: CASSQVLNRASTDTQYF.

Only one count was recorded for this clone. The V and J genes are TRBV5-1 and TRBJ2-7; the match to TRBD1 covers 8 bases. Trimming at V came to 7 bases and at J to 5 bases, leaving 11 bases not matched to a gene. Germline CDR1 SGHRS, CDR2 YFSETQ. The CDR3 totals 14 residues. CDR3 nucleotide sequence: TGCGCCAGCTCATCAGGGGGCGCTGAGGACGAGCAGTACTTC. The encoded protein is CASSSGGAEDEQYF.

This chain joins TRBV19 and TRBJ2-7, with a possible D match to TRBD1 (5 bases). The germline V and J ends were trimmed by 5 bases and 4 bases, with 9 bases remaining between them. Germline loops: CDR1 LNHDA, CDR2 SQIVND (reference sequence). CDR3 size: 12 residues. This CDR3 reads CASSEAGYEQYF. In DNA, the CDR3 is TGTGCCAGTAGTGAGGCAGGGTACGAGCAGTACTTC.

A few counts support this clone. The gene calls are TRBV7-2 and TRBJ2-3; tentative D call: TRBD2 (6 bases). The CDR3 is 15 residues long. Per germline, CDR1 SGHTA and CDR2 FQGNSA. Trimming stripped 2 bases from V and 2 bases from J, with 11 bases between. CDR3 coding DNA: TGTGCCAGCAGCTTAACCAGCGGGTACACAGATACGCAGTATTTT. Protein: CASSLTSGYTDTQYF.

CDR3 nucleotides: TGTGCCAGCAGCGGCAGCGGGGATTGGGCTGAAGCTTTCTTT. Translation gives CASSGSGDWAEAFF. The J gene is TRBJ1-1, the V gene TRBV9; D is uncertain. Trimming stripped 3 bases from V and 6 bases from J, with 15 bases between. Germline V gene sequence: CDR1 SGDLS, CDR2 YYNGEE. The CDR3 spans 14 residues.

The chain uses TRBV7-4 and TRBJ2-7; D gene ambiguous. V lost 2 bases and J 2 bases, leaving 19 bases between the germline ends. This CDR3 is 17 amino acids long. CDR1 is SGHVT, CDR2 SQSDAQ, per germline. The CDR3 nucleotides read TGTGCCAGCAGCTTACCTAGTTATAAATTTTGGGCCTACGAGCAGTACTTC. Protein product: CASSLPSYKFWAYEQYF.

The V call is TRBV5-5, the J call TRBJ1-6, with 8 bases matching TRBD1. Looked up from germline, CDR1 is SGHKS and CDR2 is YYEKEE (reference sequence). The CDR3 has 13 residues. Unmatched junction bases numbered 5, after V lost 0 bases and J lost 15 bases. The CDR3 sequence is CASSLGGQVNLHF. CDR3 nucleotides: TGTGCCAGCAGCTTGGGGGGACAGGTAAACCTCCACTTT.

V and J are TRBV11-2 and TRBJ2-2; 10 bases fit TRBD2. The V gene end was trimmed by 1 base and the J gene end by 4 bases; junction bases not matched to a gene: 3. In germline, CDR1 is SGHAT, CDR2 FQNNGV. The CDR3 is 16 residues long. The DNA of the CDR3 is TGTGCCAGCAGCTTAGTGAGCGGGGGGGGCACCGGGGAGCTGTTTTTT. It is translated as CASSLVSGGGTGELFF.